Shown below are 8 T cell receptor beta chains from a single sample sequenced in a study of CD8 T cells in Susac syndrome. Reverse transcription used 0.5 to 1 ug RNA and random hexamers. TCRdb reanalysed the immunoSEQ multiplex PCR reads using MiXCR and keeps one entry per CDR3 protein. The sample comprises approximately 180,000 distinct CDR3 sequences, 95% of which are singletons, and approximately 0.09% rests with the top ten. The material sequenced was CD4+ T cells from PBMCs. Source of these receptors: a human donor with multiple sclerosis.

The chain couples TRBV14 to TRBJ2-2; possibly TRBD2 for D (5 bases). Germline V gives CDR1 SGHDN, CDR2 FVKESK. With 6 bases removed from V and 5 bases from J, the gap between germline ends came to 10 bases. The CDR3 consists of 13 residues. The CDR3 DNA sequence: TGTGCCAGCAGGGTTGGAGGTACCGGGGAGCTGTTTTTT. Protein: CASRVGGTGELFF.

V is TRBV12-3 or TRBV12-4 and J is TRBJ2-1; the D is unclear. Trimming took 5 bases from V and 9 from J, leaving 11 bases between them. This CDR3 contains 12 residues. CDR3: CASSPQVGEQFF. CDR3 bases: TGTGCCAGCAGTCCCCAAGTTGGTGAGCAGTTCTTC.

This sequence joins TRBV30 and TRBJ1-2; D unresolved. The ends were cut back, 1 base at V and 1 base at J, with 4 bases in the middle. Germline-derived CDR1 and CDR2 are GTSNPN and SVGIG (reference sequence). The CDR3 is 12 amino acids. DNA for the CDR3: TGTGCCTGGAGTGGACTTAACTATGGCTACACCTTC. It specifies CAWSGLNYGYTF.

The chain combines TRBV7-7 with TRBJ2-7; 12 bases are shared with TRBD1. The germline CDR1 and CDR2 sequences are SSHAT and FNYEAQ (reference sequence). This CDR3 is built from 14 residues. V lost 4 bases, J lost 5 bases, and 3 bases stayed unmatched. The CDR3 region is CASSSGTGGNEQYF. The CDR3 coding sequence is TGTGCCAGCAGCTCCGGGACAGGGGGCAACGAGCAGTACTTC.

The V and J genes are TRBV25-1 and TRBJ2-7; D is unclear. Looked up from germline, CDR1 is MGHDK and CDR2 is SYGVNS. The germline V and J ends were trimmed by 4 bases and 3 bases, with 7 bases remaining between them. The CDR3 loop spans 12 amino acids. CDR3 protein: CASSADFYEQYF. The DNA of the CDR3 is TGTGCCAGCAGTGCAGACTTCTACGAGCAGTACTTC.

The V call is TRBV12-3 or TRBV12-4, the J call TRBJ1-2; perhaps TRBD1 as D (6 bases). V lost 6 bases and J lost 4, with 9 bases in between. The CDR3 runs 12 residues. CDR3 residues: CASSSGVYGYTF. The CDR3 nucleotides read TGTGCCAGCAGCTCAGGGGTCTATGGCTACACCTTC.

The chain employs TRBV7-2 and TRBJ2-7; D is possibly TRBD1 (6 bases). Germline loops: CDR1 SGHTA, CDR2 FQGNSA. With 5 bases removed from V and 0 bases from J, the gap between germline ends came to 11 bases. CDR3 length equals 14 residues. The DNA for the CDR3 is TGTGCCAGCAGCGGAACAGGGAGCTCCTACGAGCAGTACTTC. Its translation is CASSGTGSSYEQYF.

This clonotype occurred once. This chain links TRBV20-1 with TRBJ1-2; D is unclear. Germline CDR1 reads DFQATT; CDR2 reads SNEGSKA (reference sequence). The CDR3 runs 12 residues. CDR3 residues: CSVLSQNYGYTF. The CDR3 DNA sequence: TGCAGCGTTCTGAGTCAGAACTATGGCTACACCTTC.